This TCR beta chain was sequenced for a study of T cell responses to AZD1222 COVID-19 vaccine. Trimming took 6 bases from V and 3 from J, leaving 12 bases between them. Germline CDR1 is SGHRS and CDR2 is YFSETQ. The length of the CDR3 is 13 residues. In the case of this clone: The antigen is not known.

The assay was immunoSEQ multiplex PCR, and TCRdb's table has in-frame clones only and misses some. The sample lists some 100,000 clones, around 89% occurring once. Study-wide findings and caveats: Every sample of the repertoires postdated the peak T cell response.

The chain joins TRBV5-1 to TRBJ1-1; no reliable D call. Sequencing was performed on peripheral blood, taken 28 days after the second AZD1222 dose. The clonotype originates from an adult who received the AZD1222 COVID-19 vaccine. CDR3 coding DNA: TGCGCCAGCACCCTGGGAGTACACACTGAAGCTTTCTTT. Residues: CASTLGVHTEAFF.